This TCR beta chain was sequenced in a study of shared clonotypes between healthy human individuals. Per the germline V gene, CDR1 is MNHEY and CDR2 is SVGAGI. The CDR3 runs 14 residues. V gave up 2 bases and J gave up 5 bases, with 13 bases separating them. Some clones are missing from TCRdb's copy, which holds only in-frame ones; the method was immunoSEQ multiplex PCR. The repertoire includes a few hundred thousand clones, 97% of them detected once, and approximately 0.057% sits in the top ten. The V call is TRBV6-5, the J call TRBJ2-7; tentative D call: TRBD2 (6 bases). Material for sequencing was naive CD4+ T cells sorted from blood. Regarding subset: CD45RA+ positively selected. This TCR was recovered from a woman between 25 and 40 years old in good health. The CDR3 region is CASSYPGGNNEQYF. CDR3 DNA sequence: TGTGCCAGCAGTTACCCAGGCGGGAACAACGAGCAGTACTTC.